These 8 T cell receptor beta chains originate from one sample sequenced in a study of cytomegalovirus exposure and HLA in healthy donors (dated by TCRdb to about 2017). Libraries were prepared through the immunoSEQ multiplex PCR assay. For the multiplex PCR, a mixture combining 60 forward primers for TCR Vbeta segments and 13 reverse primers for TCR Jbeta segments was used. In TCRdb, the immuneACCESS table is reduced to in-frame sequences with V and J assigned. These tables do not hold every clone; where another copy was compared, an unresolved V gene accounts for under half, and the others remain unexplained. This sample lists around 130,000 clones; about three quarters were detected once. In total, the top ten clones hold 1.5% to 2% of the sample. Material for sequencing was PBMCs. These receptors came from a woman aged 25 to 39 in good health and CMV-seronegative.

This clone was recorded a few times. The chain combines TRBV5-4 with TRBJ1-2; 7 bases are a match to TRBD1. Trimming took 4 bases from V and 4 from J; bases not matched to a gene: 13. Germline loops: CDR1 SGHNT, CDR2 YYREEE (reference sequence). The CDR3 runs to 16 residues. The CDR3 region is CASSPLQRQGSYGYTF. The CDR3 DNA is TGTGCCAGCAGCCCACTCCAAAGACAGGGCAGCTATGGCTACACCTTC. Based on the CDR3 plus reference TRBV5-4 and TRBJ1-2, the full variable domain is ETGVTQSPTHLIKTRGQQVTLRCSSQSGHNTVSWYQQALGQGPQFIFQYYREEENGRGNFPPRFSGLQFPNYSSELNVNALELDDSALYLCASSPLQRQGSYGYTFGSGTRLTVV.

The DNA of the CDR3 is TGTGCCAGCAGCGCTAGCGGGAACGCCTACGAGCAGTACTTC. This codes for CASSASGNAYEQYF. The rearrangement links TRBV11-2 to TRBJ2-7, with 9 bases lining up with TRBD2. CDR1 and CDR2 from the germline V gene are SGHAT and FQNNGV. The CDR3 has 14 residues. Trimming took 5 bases from V and 2 from J; bases not matched to a gene: 4.

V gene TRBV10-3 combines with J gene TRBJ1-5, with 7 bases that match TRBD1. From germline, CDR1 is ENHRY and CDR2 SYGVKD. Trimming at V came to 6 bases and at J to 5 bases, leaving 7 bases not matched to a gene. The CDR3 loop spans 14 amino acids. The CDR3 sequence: CAISLTGDDQPQHF. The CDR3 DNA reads TGTGCCATCAGCTTAACAGGGGACGATCAGCCCCAGCATTTT.

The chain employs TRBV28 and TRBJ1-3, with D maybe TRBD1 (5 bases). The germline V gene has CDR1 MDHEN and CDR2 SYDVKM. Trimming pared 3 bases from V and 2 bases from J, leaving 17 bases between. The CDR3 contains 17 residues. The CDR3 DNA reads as TGTGCCAGCAGTTTCCTGGCGAGGGAGGGGACTGGAAACACCATATATTTT. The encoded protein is CASSFLAREGTGNTIYF.

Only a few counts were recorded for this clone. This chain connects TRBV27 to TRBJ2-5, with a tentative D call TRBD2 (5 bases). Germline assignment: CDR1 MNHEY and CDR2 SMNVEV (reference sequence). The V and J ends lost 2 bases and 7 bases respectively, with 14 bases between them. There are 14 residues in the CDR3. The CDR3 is CASSLAGPEGTQYF. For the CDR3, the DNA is TGTGCCAGCAGTTTAGCGGGCCCAGAGGGGACCCAGTACTTC.

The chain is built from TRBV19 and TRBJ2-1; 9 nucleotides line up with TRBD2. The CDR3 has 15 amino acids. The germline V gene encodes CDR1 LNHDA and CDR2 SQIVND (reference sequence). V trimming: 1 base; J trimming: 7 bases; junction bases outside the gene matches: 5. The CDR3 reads CASSIGGRVWNEQFF. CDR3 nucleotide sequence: TGTGCCAGTAGTATAGGCGGGAGGGTGTGGAATGAGCAGTTCTTC.

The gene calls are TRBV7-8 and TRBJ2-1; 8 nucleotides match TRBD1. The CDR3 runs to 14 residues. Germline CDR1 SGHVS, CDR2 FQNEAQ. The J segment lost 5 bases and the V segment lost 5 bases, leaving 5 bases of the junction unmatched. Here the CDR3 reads CASSRRTGNNEQFF. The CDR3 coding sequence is TGTGCCAGCAGCCGCCGGACAGGGAACAATGAGCAGTTCTTC.

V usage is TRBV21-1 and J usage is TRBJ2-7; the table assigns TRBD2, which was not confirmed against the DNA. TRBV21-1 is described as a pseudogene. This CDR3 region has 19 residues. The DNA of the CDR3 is TGTGCCAGCAGCAAAAAGGGACTAGCGGGAGGGTGGGGGACTTACGAGCAGTACTTC. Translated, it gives CASSKKGLAGGWGTYEQYF.